Here is one T cell receptor beta chain with its context. What it recognizes is unknown. This entry belongs to a study of cytomegalovirus exposure and HLA in healthy donors. Donors sampled were nominally healthy, though unrecorded immune exposures were likely. Study-wide findings and caveats: In a later analysis, an Asian-associated ancestry cluster reportedly showed fewer N-insertions than the roughly 700-donor mean. V segments that were indistinguishable, TRBV6-2 and TRBV6-3 among them, were omitted from analysis. In a later analysis, CMV-associated beta chains were mostly HLA-associated, it appeared.

PCR amplification relied on 60 Vbeta primers (plus 13 Jbeta primers). Measured with immunoSEQ multiplex PCR; TCRdb has only the in-frame clones, and not every one. The data contain about 130,000 clones, under 90% of them seen just once; the ten biggest clones take up around 4.1%. The length of the CDR3 is 13 residues. Trimming cost V 3 bases and J 6 bases; bases outside gene matches: 3. The V gene's germline CDR1 is SGHTA and CDR2 FQGNSA. The sequenced sample was PBMCs. This sequence originates from a woman between 40 and 50 years old in good health and CMV-seronegative. The chain links TRBV7-2 to TRBJ2-3, with TRBD1 matching 7 bases. The CDR3 sequence is CASSLGTADTQYF. The CDR3 DNA sequence: TGTGCCAGCAGCTTGGGGACAGCCGATACGCAGTATTTT.